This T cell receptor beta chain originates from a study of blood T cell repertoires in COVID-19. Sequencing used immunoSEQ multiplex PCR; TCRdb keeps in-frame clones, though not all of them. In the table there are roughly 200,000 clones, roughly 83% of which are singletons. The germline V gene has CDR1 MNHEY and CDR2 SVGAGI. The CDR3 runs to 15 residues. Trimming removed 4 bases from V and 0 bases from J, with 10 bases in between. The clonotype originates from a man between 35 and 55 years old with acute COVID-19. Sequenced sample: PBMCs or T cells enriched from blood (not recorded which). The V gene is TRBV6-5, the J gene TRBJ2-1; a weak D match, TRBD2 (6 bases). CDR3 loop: CASSLADGSYNEQFF. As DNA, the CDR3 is TGTGCCAGCAGTTTAGCGGATGGCTCCTACAATGAGCAGTTCTTC.